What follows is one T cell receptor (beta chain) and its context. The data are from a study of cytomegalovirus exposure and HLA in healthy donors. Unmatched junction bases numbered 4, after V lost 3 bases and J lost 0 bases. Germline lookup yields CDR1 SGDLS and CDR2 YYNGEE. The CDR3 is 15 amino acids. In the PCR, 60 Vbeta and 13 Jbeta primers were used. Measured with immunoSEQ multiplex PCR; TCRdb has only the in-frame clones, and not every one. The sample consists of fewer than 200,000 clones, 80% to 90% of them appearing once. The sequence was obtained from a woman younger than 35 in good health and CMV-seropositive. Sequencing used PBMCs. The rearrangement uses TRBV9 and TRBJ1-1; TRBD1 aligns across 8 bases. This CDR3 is CASSAWTGMNTEAFF. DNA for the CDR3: TGTGCCAGCAGCGCTTGGACAGGGATGAACACTGAAGCTTTCTTT.